This T cell receptor beta chain was found in a study of tumor-infiltrating lymphocytes in oesophageal squamous cell carcinoma. Each CDR3 protein gets one entry after TCRdb re-called the PCR reads with MiXCR. The table has some 9,800 distinct CDR3 sequences, roughly 60% seen once. This clonotype was picked up one time. Trimming left V 4 bases short and J 0 bases short, with 11 bases between. This CDR3 is 15 amino acids long. V is TRBV12-3 or TRBV12-4 and J is TRBJ2-3; D may match TRBD1 or TRBD2 (5 bases each). The TCR originated in a female donor with esophageal squamous cell carcinoma. Material for sequencing was esophageal tumor tissue. The CDR3 DNA reads TGTGCCAGCAGTTATGTGTGGGACAGCACAGATACGCAGTATTTT. Translated, it gives CASSYVWDSTDTQYF.